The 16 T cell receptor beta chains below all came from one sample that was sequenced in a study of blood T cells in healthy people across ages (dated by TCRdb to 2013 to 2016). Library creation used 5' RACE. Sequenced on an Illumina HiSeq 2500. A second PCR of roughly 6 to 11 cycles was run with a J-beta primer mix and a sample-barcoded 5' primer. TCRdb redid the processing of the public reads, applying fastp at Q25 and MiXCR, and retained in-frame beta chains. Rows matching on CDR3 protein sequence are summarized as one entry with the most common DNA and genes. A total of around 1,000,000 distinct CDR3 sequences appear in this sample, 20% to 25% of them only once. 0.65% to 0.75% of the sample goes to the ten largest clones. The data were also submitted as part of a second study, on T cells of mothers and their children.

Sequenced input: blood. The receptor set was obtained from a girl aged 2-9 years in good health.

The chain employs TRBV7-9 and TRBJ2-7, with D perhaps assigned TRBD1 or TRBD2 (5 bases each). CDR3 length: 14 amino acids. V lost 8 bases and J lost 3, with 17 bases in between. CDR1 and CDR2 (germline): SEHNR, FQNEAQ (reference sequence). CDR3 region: CASATGLALYEQYF. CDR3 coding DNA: TGTGCCAGCGCTACGGGGCTTGCCCTCTACGAGCAGTACTTC. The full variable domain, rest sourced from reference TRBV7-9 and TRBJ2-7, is DTGVSQNPRHKITKRGQNVTFRCDPISEHNRLYWYRQTLGQGPEFLTYFQNEAQLEKSRLLSDRFSAERPKGSFSTLEIQRTEQGDSAMYLCASATGLALYEQYFGPGTRLTVT.

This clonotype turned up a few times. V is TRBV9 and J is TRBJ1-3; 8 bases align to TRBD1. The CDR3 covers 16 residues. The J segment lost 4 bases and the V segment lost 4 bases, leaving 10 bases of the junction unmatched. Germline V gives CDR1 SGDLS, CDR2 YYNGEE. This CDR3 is CASSIKDRVVGNTIYF. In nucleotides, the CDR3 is TGTGCCAGCAGCATAAAGGACAGGGTGGTCGGAAACACCATATATTTT.

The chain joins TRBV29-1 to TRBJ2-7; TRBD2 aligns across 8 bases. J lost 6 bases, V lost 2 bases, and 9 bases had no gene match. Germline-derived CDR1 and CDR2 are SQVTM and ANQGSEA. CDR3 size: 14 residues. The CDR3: CSVEPGLGAGEQYF. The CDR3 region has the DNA TGCAGCGTTGAACCGGGACTAGGGGCAGGCGAGCAGTACTTC.

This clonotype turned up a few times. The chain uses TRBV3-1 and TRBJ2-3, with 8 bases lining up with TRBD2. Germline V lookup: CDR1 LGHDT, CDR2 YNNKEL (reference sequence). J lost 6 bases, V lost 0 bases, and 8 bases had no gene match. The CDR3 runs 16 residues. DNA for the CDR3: TGTGCCAGCAGCCAAGAATTTAGCGGGGCGTGGGATACGCAGTATTTT. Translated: CASSQEFSGAWDTQYF.

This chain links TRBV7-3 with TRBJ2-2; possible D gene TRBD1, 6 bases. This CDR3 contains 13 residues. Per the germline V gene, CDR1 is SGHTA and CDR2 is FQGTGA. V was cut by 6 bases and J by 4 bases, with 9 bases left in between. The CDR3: CASRKQGTGELFF. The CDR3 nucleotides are TGTGCCAGCAGGAAACAGGGCACCGGGGAGCTGTTTTTT.

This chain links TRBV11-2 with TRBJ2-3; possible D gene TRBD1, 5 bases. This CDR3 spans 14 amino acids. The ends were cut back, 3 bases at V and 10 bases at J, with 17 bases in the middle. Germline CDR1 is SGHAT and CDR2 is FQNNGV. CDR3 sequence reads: CASSFGLQGRAQYF. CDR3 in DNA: TGTGCCAGCAGCTTCGGATTGCAGGGAAGGGCGCAGTATTTT.

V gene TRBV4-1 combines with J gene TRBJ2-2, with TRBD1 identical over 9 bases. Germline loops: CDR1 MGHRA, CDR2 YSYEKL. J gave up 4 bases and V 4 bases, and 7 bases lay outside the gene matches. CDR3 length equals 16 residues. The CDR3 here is CASSPWTGVGTGELFF. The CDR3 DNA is TGCGCCAGCAGCCCGTGGACAGGGGTTGGCACCGGGGAGCTGTTTTTT.

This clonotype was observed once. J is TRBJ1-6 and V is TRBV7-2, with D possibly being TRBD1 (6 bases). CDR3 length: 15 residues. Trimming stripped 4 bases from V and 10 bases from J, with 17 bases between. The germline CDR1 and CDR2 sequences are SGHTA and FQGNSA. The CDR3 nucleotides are TGTGCCAGCAGCTCCACAGGGTCCTGGGACTCACCCCTCCACTTT. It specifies CASSSTGSWDSPLHF.

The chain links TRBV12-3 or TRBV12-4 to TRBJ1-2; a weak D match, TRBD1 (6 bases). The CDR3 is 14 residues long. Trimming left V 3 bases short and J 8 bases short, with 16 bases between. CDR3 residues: CASSFWDTGKGYTF. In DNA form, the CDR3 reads TGTGCCAGCAGTTTTTGGGACACAGGGAAAGGCTACACCTTC.

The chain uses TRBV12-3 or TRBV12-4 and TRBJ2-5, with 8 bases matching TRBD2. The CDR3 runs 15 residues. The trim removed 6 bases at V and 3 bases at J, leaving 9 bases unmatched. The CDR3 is CASSSGGPSEETQYF. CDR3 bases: TGTGCCAGCAGCTCGGGGGGGCCATCTGAAGAGACCCAGTACTTC.

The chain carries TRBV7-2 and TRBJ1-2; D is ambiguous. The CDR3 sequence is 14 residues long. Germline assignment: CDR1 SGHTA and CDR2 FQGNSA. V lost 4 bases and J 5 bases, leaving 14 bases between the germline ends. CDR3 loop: CASSSPSQNYGYTF. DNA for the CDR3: TGTGCCAGCAGCTCCCCTTCCCAAAATTATGGCTACACCTTC.

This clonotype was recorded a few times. CDR3 nucleotide sequence: TGTGCCAGCAGTTTCGGGCAGGGGGCCCCAGAAAAACTGTTTTTT. Translation: CASSFGQGAPEKLFF. This chain links TRBV12-3 or TRBV12-4 with TRBJ1-4, with 8 bases that match TRBD1. The length of the CDR3 is 15 residues. V trimming: 3 bases; J trimming: 8 bases; junction bases outside the gene matches: 8.

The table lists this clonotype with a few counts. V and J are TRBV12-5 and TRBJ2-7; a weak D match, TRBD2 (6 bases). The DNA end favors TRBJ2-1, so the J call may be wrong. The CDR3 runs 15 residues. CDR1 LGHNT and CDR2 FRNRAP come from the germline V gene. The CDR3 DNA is TGTGCTAGTGGCCTTTTTAGCGGAACCTACAATGAGCAGTTCTTC. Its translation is CASGLFSGTYNEQFF.

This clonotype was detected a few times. The CDR3, as DNA: TGTGCCAGCAGCTTAGCAGCGTCGGCCGAGCAGTACTTC. As protein: CASSLAASAEQYF. This rearrangement joins TRBV7-9 to TRBJ2-5; D not resolved. The end of the DNA is better explained by TRBJ2-7, so the J call may be wrong. CDR1 is SEHNR and CDR2 is FQNEAQ in the germline V gene (reference sequence). This CDR3 comprises 13 residues.

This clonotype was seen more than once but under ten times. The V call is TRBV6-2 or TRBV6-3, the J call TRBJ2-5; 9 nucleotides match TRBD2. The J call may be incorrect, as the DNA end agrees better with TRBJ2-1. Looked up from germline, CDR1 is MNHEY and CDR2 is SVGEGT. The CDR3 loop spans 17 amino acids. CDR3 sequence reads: CASRPIPGTSIVNEQFF. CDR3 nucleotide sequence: TGTGCCAGCAGGCCAATCCCGGGGACTAGCATTGTCAATGAGCAGTTCTTC.

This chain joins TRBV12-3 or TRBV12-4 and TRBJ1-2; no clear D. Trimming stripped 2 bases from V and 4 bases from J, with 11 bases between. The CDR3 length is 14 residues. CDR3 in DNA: TGTGCCAGCAGTTTATCGGCGGAAATCTATGGCTACACCTTC. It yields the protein CASSLSAEIYGYTF.